This T cell receptor beta chain was found in a study of cytomegalovirus exposure and HLA in healthy donors. Study-level results: A few CMV-associated chains were confirmed in vitro to be specific for CMV antigens.

To note about this clone: Its antigen is currently unknown.

The CDR3 is 14 amino acids. Trimming took 2 bases from V and 8 from J; bases not matched to a gene: 3. In germline, CDR1 is SGHDT, CDR2 YYEEEE. Assay used: immunoSEQ multiplex PCR; TCRdb lists only in-frame clones, some missing. The profile shows 55,000 to 65,000 clones, around 90% of them singletons. Among the 120 or so subjects of the validation cohort, separate from the roughly 670-subject first cohort, were the donors. J is TRBJ2-1 and V is TRBV5-6, with 11 positions matching TRBD1. The clonotype was recovered from a young man in good health and CMV-seronegative. The sequenced sample was PBMCs. The CDR3 region has the DNA TGTGCCAGCAGCTTACCGGGACAGGGGGATGAGCAGTTCTTC. This codes for CASSLPGQGDEQFF.